The TCR beta chain described here comes from a study of CD8 T cells in Susac syndrome. This clonotype was found once. Reverse transcription of roughly 0.5 to 1 ug RNA was performed with random hexamers. TCRdb itself ran the immunoSEQ multiplex PCR reads through MiXCR, one entry per CDR3 protein. Here the sample spans about 140,000 distinct CDR3 sequences, approximately 95% being singletons. The CDR3 consists of 15 residues. After removal of 5 bases from V and 9 bases from J, the junction contained 14 bases not matched to a gene. Germline-derived CDR1 and CDR2 are DFQATT and SNEGSKA (reference sequence).

The TCR sequence derives from a human donor with Susac syndrome. This rearrangement joins TRBV20-1 to TRBJ2-1; 9 bases are shared with TRBD1. The source material was CD4+ T cells from PBMCs. In DNA, the CDR3 is TGCAGTGCTTACCCGGGACAGGGCTTTACGGGTGAGCAGTTCTTC. Its translation is CSAYPGQGFTGEQFF.